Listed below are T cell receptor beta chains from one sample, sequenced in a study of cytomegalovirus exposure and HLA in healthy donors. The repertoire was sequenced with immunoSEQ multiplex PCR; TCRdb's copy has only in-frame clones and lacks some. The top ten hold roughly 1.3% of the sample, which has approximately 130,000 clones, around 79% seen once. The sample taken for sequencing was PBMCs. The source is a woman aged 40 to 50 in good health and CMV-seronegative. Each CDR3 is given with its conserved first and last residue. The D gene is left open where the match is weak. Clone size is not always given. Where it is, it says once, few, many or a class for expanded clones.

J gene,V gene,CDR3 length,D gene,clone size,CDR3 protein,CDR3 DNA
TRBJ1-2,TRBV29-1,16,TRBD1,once,CSVEIADRGLDYGYTF,TGCAGCGTTGAAATAGCGGACAGGGGGCTTGACTATGGCTACACCTTC
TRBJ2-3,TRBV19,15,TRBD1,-,CASSPLDRGTDTQYF,TGTGCCAGTAGTCCTCTAGACAGGGGAACAGATACGCAGTATTTT
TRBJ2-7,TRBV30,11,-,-,CAWSVSYEQYF,TGTGCCTGGAGTGTAAGCTACGAGCAGTACTTC
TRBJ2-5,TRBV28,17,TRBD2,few,CASSAPGTSGEEETQYF,TGTGCCAGCAGTGCCCCCGGGACTAGCGGGGAAGAGGAGACCCAGTACTTC
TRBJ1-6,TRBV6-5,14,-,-,CASSAAGGGSPLHF,TGTGCCAGCAGCGCGGCCGGAGGTGGTTCACCCCTCCACTTT
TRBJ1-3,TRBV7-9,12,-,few,CASRGSGNTIYF,TGTGCCAGCCGGGGCTCTGGAAACACCATATATTTT
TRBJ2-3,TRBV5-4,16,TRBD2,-,CASSLRTSGGADTQYF,TGTGCCAGCAGCTTGCGGACTAGCGGGGGGGCAGATACGCAGTATTTT
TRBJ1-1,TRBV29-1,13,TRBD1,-,CSGYRGANTEAFF,TGCAGCGGGTACAGGGGGGCGAACACTGAAGCTTTCTTT
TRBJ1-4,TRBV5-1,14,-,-,CASSLSSRNEKLFF,TGCGCCAGCAGCTTGAGTAGCAGAAATGAAAAACTGTTTTTT
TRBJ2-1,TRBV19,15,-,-,CASSPQPRSYNEQFF,TGTGCCAGTAGCCCACAACCACGTTCATACAATGAGCAGTTCTTC
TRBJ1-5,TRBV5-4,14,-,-,CASSFRDSNQPQHF,TGTGCCAGCAGTTTTCGAGATAGCAATCAGCCCCAGCATTTT
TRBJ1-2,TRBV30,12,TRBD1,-,CAFRTGRYGYTF,TGTGCCTTCCGGACAGGGAGATATGGCTACACCTTC
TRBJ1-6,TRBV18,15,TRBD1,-,CASSSGTGGGSPLHF,TGTGCCAGCTCCTCCGGGACAGGGGGCGGTTCACCCCTCCACTTT
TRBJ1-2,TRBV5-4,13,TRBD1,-,CASSPDRDYGYTF,TGTGCCAGCAGCCCCGACAGGGACTATGGCTACACCTTC
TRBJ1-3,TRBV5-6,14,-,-,CASSSTGSGNTIYF,TGTGCCAGCAGCTCCACAGGGTCTGGAAACACCATATATTTT
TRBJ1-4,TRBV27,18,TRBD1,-,CASSLLPGTGIFNEKLFF,TGTGCCAGCAGTTTACTCCCGGGGACAGGGATCTTTAATGAAAAACTGTTTTTT
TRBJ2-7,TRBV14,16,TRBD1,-,CASSQTGGSFPYEQYF,TGTGCCAGCAGCCAGACAGGGGGCTCTTTCCCCTACGAGCAGTACTTC
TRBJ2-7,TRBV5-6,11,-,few,CASSRYYEQYF,TGTGCCAGCAGCCGTTACTACGAGCAGTACTTC
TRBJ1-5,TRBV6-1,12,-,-,CASSVPDQPQHF,TGTGCCAGCAGTGTACCGGATCAGCCCCAGCATTTT
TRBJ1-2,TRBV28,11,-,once,CASRRDYGYTF,TGTGCCAGCAGGAGGGACTATGGCTACACCTTC
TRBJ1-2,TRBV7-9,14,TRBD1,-,CASSPGQQFYGYTF,TGTGCCAGCAGCCCGGGACAGCAATTCTATGGCTACACCTTC
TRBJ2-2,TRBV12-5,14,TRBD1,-,CASGWTGLTGELFF,TGTGCTAGTGGTTGGACAGGGCTCACCGGGGAGCTGTTTTTT
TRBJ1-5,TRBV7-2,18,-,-,CASSPGGGGGGSNQPQHF,TGTGCCAGCAGCCCGGGGGGGGGTGGGGGCGGTAGCAATCAGCCCCAGCATTTT
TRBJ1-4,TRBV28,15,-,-,CASSLWGRANEKLFF,TGTGCCAGCAGTTTATGGGGCAGGGCAAATGAAAAACTGTTTTTT
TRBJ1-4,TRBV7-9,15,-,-,CSSSSPTATNEKLFF,TGTTCCAGCAGCTCCCCCACTGCAACTAATGAAAAACTGTTTTTT
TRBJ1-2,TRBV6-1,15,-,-,CASSENVVGGYGYTF,TGTGCCAGCAGTGAAAACGTGGTGGGGGGATATGGCTACACCTTC
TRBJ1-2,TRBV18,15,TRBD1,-,CASSPLGQENYGYTF,TGTGCCAGCTCACCTCTAGGACAGGAGAACTATGGCTACACCTTC
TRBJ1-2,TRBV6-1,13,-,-,CASSEELGGGYTF,TGTGCCAGCAGTGAAGAGCTAGGGGGTGGCTACACCTTC
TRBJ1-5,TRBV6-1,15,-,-,CASSPIQGGLPPQHF,TGTGCCAGCAGCCCGATCCAGGGTGGGCTCCCGCCCCAGCATTTT
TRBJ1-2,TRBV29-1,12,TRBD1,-,CSVTTGVYGYTF,TGCAGCGTCACTACAGGGGTTTATGGCTACACCTTC
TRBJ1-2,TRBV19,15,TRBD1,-,CASSIGTGDVYGYTF,TGTGCCAGTAGTATCGGGACAGGGGACGTTTATGGCTACACCTTC
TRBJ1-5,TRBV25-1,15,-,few,CASSDTGVGNQPQHF,TGTGCCAGCAGTGACACAGGAGTGGGCAATCAGCCCCAGCATTTT
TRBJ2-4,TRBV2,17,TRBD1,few,CASSDRLRGTSKNIQYF,TGTGCCAGCTCAGACCGACTCAGGGGGACCTCCAAAAACATTCAGTACTTC
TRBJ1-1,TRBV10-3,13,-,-,CAISPTGDTEAFF,TGTGCCATCAGTCCGACGGGGGACACTGAAGCTTTCTTT
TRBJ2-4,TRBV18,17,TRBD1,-,CASSTLGDRGRQNIQYF,TGTGCCAGCTCAACTTTAGGGGACAGGGGGCGCCAAAACATTCAGTACTTC
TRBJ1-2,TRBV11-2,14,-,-,CASSSNRKTYGYTF,TGTGCCAGCAGCTCAAACCGAAAAACTTATGGCTACACCTTC
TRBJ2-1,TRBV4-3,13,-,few,CASSQVSVNEQFF,TGCGCCAGCAGCCAAGTCTCGGTCAATGAGCAGTTCTTC
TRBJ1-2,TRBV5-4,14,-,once,CASSLWGGVYGYTF,TGTGCCAGCAGCTTGTGGGGGGGCGTTTATGGCTACACCTTC
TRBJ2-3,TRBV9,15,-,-,CASSVGGGRTDTQYF,TGTGCCAGCAGCGTAGGAGGCGGCCGCACAGATACGCAGTATTTT
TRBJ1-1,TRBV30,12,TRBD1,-,CAWSVPGGSAFF,TGTGCCTGGAGTGTACCAGGGGGGTCTGCTTTCTTT
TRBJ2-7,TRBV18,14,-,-,CASSPPVRSYEQYF,TGTGCCAGCTCACCACCGGTCAGGTCCTACGAGCAGTACTTC
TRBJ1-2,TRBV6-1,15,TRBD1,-,CASAWTGRNQYGYTF,TGTGCCAGTGCCTGGACAGGGAGAAATCAGTATGGCTACACCTTC
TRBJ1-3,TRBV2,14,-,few,CASSSDTGGNTIYF,TGTGCCAGCAGTTCCGACACAGGAGGAAACACCATATATTTT
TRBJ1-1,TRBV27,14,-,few,CASSREMVNTEAFF,TGTGCCAGCAGTCGAGAAATGGTGAACACTGAAGCTTTCTTT
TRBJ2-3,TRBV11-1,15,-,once,CASSPDAGRTDTQYF,TGTGCCAGCAGCCCCGATGCGGGGCGCACAGATACGCAGTATTTT
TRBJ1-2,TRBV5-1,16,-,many,CASSLDGAPSGYGYTF,TGCGCCAGCAGCTTGGATGGCGCCCCGTCGGGCTATGGCTACACCTTC
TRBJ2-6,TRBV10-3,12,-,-,CAISGDNNVLTF,TGTGCCATCAGTGGAGATAACAACGTCCTGACTTTC
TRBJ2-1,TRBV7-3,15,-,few,CASSLPQIPQGEQFF,TGTGCCAGCAGCTTACCGCAGATTCCCCAGGGGGAGCAGTTCTTC